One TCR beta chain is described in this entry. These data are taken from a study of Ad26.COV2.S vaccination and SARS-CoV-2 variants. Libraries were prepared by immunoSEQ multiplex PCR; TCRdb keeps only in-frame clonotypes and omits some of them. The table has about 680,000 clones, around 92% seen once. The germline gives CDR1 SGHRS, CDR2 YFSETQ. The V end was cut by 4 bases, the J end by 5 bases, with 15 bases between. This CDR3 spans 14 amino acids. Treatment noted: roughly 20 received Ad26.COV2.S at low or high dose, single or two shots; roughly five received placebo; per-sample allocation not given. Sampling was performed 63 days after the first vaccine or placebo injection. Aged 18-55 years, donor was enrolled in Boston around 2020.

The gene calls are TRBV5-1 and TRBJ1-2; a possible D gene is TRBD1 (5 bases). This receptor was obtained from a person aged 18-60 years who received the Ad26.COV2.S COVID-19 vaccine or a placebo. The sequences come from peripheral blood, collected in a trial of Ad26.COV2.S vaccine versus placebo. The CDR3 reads CASSADTAGYGYTF. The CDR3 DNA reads TGCGCCAGCAGCGCGGACACCGCCGGGTATGGCTACACCTTC.